This T cell receptor (beta chain) emerged from a study of blood T cell repertoires in COVID-19. Background on the study: Acute-phase and convalescent COVID-19 samples originated in the United States, Italy and Spain. PBMCs, B-cell-depleted T cells, or T cells were the source of the cDNA or gDNA that made up the material.

As originally analysed: Amplification from reference gene primers served as the basis for estimated nucleated cell counts. Clones were read by immunoSEQ multiplex PCR, and TCRdb kept only the in-frame ones, dropping some. The V and J calls and the clone size are those of that table, but D and trimming were determined from the DNA. The sample has tens of thousands of clones; approximately 87% are singletons. Trimming cost V 2 bases and J 3 bases, with 8 bases left between them. Germline V gene sequence: CDR1 MNHEY, CDR2 SVGEGT. The CDR3 is 14 amino acids. The V gene is TRBV6-2 or TRBV6-3, the J gene TRBJ2-1, with D uncertain. Input material: peripheral blood. This receptor was identified in a human donor in a cohort sampled during active COVID-19. The CDR3 region is CASSYEAFYNEQFF. CDR3 sequence (DNA): TGTGCCAGCAGTTACGAAGCGTTCTACAATGAGCAGTTCTTC.